The clone carrying this T cell receptor beta chain was counted between two and nine times. Its antigen is not known. The sample belongs to a study of cytomegalovirus exposure and HLA in healthy donors. For the study at large: Among about 380 genotyped donors, around 82% fell in the Caucasian-associated ancestry cluster.

PCR was performed using 60 Vbeta and 13 Jbeta primers. Assay: immunoSEQ multiplex PCR; the TCRdb copy retains only in-frame clones and omits some. The sample has about 110,000 clones, 55% to 65% seen once. This CDR3 contains 16 residues. V lost 1 base to trimming and J lost 5 bases, with 15 bases between them. From germline, CDR1 is SGHAT and CDR2 FQNNGV. Study-wide points: Previous analysis showed most TCR beta V segments were productive about 90% or about 30% of the time. The later analysis indicated that the majority of CMV-associated TCR beta chains appeared HLA-restricted.

The receptor was isolated from a woman younger than 45 in good health and CMV-seronegative. The chain employs TRBV11-2 and TRBJ2-1, with a possible D match to TRBD2 (6 bases). The specimen was PBMCs. The CDR3 region is CASSLVGGIMDNEQFF. The CDR3 region has the DNA TGTGCCAGCAGCTTAGTCGGGGGTATAATGGACAATGAGCAGTTCTTC. Based on the CDR3 plus reference TRBV11-2 and TRBJ2-1, the full variable domain is EAGVAQSPRYKIIEKRQSVAFWCNPISGHATLYWYQQILGQGPKLLIQFQNNGVVDDSQLPKDRFSAERLKGVDSTLKIQPAKLEDSAVYLCASSLVGGIMDNEQFFGPGTRLTVL.